One T cell receptor (beta chain) is described in this entry. Antigen: not known. The data are from a study of identical twins' blood T cells. Deletions cut 10 bases from V and 0 bases from J, with 14 bases between. This CDR3 contains 14 residues. Germline V gene lookup returns CDR1 WSHSY and CDR2 SAAADI. Study outcomes and limitations: Twin similarity might stem from environmental factors, not only genetics.

TCRdb fed the 5' RACE reads into MiXCR, producing one record per CDR3 protein. The sample holds fewer than 450,000 distinct CDR3 sequences; approximately 30% are singletons and the top ten take 6.1%. The receptor was derived from a woman between 18 and 49 years old in good health. Input material: PBMCs. The chain is built from TRBV10-2 and TRBJ2-3, with D possibly TRBD1 on 5 matching bases. The CDR3 loop reads CATKDTSSTDTQYF. For the CDR3, the DNA is TGCGCCACTAAGGACACCTCTAGCACAGATACGCAGTATTTT.